Included here is one TCR beta chain sequence, with context. This receptor's antigen is unknown. No much larger clone is present one base from it, and per-base qualities are unavailable. The data belong to a study of blood T cell repertoires in COVID-19 (dated by TCRdb to 2018 to 2020). Context from the whole study: Recovered participants in ImmuneRACE Cohort 3 were defined as having two consecutive negative NP/OP PCR tests, clearance from a healthcare professional, or resolution of symptoms. Collaborator samples came from the United States, Italy and Spain and covered acute and convalescent phases of COVID-19. The material from the prospective study consisted of cDNA or gDNA derived from T cells, B-cell-depleted T cells, or PBMCs. Subjects who had been exposed to COVID-19, were actively infected with it, or had recovered from it provided the deeply sampled blood TCRbeta repertoires that made up the dataset. The repertoires were made available in a free public database intended to serve as a resource for research on the immune response to SARS-CoV-2. Samples came from the ongoing ImmuneRACE study (first 160 participants) plus 1,254 subjects from 6 global collaborators. Sample metadata almost always included a de-identified subject ID, COVID-19 status, age in years and sex. Where available, HLA class I and class II types were taken from metadata supplied by the sample provider and were not determined by assay-based typing.

Participants in the prospective study were enrolled through a virtual design, were aged roughly 18 to 100 years, and lived in 20 to 30 United States geographic areas. In the prospective study, participants were assigned to cohorts based on the clinical history participants reported in a screening survey and a study questionnaire. In the prospective study, mobile phlebotomists collected whole blood, serum and a nasopharyngeal or oropharyngeal swab from each participant. Additional blood draws and questionnaires over an approximately 2-month period could optionally be provided by prospective study participants. Prospective study blood samples were shipped either frozen or at room temperature before DNA extraction. At the junction V is shortened by 3 bases and J by 3 bases, with 9 bases in between. The germline V gene (reference sequence) specifies MNHEY as CDR1 and SMNVEV as CDR2. The CDR3, cysteine through phenylalanine, is 13 amino acids long. Left in the record is the CDR3 DNA by itself, 39 bases read in frame from the first base.

Points the paper makes about the study in general: How much clinical and demographic metadata was included differed by source and by participant, and the metadata was provided uncurated.

TCRbeta CDR3 regions were amplified from genomic DNA using the immunoSEQ Assay, a bias-controlled multiplex PCR. For the original study's pipeline: Within the assay, amplification of reference gene primers was used to estimate how many nucleated cells each sample contained. To quantify the absolute abundance of each unique TCRbeta CDR3 rearrangement, sequence reads were collapsed and filtered. For each sample, productive Simpson clonality was calculated as the square root of Simpson's diversity index across productive rearrangements. The immuneACCESS repertoire file appears here via TCRdb, limited to in-frame rearrangements. These files lack a portion of the clones; in checked studies, under half of the deficit traces to unresolved V genes, and the cause of the others is not known. D and trimming were read from the DNA, whereas the V and J calls and clone size are those reported in that table. The sample contains approximately 360,000 clones, around 87% of them found a single time. The ten largest clones capture around 2% of the sample.

The chain is made from TRBV27 and TRBJ2-7, with the D gene not confidently named. The specimen sequenced was PBMCs or T cells enriched from blood (not recorded which). This TCR was sampled from a man aged 35 to 55 in a cohort exposed to, infected with or recovered from COVID-19 (not recorded which). The nucleotide sequence reads TGTGCCAGCAGTTTCAATGCCGGCTACGAGCAGTACTTC. This gives the protein CASSFNAGYEQYF.